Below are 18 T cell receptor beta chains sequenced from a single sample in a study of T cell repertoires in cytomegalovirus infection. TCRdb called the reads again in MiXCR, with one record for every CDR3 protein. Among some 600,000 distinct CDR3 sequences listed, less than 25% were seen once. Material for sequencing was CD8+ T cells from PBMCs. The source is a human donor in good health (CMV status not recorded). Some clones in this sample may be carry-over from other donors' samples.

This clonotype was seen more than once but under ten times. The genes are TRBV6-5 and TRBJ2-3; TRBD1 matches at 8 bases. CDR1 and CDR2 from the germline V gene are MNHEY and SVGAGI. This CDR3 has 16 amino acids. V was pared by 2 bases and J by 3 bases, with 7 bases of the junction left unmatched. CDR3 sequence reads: CASSYDYRDRTDTQYF. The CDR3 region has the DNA TGTGCCAGCAGTTACGATTACCGGGACAGGACAGATACGCAGTATTTT.

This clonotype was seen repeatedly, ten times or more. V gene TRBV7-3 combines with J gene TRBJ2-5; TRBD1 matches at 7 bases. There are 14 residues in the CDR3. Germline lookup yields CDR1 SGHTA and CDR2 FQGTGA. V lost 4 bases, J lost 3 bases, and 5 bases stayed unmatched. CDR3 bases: TGTGCCAGCAGCTCTCGACAGGGAGAAGAGACCCAGTACTTC. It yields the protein CASSSRQGEETQYF.

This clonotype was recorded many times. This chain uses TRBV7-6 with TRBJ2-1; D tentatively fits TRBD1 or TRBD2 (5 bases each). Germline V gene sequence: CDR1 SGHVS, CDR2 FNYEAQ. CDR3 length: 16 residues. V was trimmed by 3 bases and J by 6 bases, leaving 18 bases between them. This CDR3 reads CASSFGEGTGANEQFF. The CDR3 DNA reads TGTGCCAGCAGCTTTGGCGAGGGAACCGGGGCCAATGAGCAGTTCTTC.

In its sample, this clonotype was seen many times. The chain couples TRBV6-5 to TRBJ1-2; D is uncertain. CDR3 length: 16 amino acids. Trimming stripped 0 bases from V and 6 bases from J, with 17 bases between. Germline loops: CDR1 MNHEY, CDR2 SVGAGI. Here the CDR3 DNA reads TGTGCCAGCAGTTACTCGCCCGTTTCATCCCTGCATGGCTACACCTTC. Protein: CASSYSPVSSLHGYTF.

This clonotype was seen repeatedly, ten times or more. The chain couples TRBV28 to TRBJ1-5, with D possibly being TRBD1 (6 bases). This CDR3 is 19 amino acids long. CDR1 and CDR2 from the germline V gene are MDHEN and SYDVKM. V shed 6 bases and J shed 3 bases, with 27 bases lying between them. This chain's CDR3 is CASRPPKDYRDKFNQPQHF. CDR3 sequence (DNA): TGTGCCAGCAGACCCCCAAAAGATTACAGGGACAAATTCAATCAGCCCCAGCATTTT.

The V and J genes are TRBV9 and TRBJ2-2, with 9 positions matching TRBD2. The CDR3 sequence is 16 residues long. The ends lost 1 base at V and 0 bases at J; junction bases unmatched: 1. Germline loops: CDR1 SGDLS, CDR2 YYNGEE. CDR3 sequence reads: CASSVSGGPNTGELFF. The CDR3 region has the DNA TGTGCCAGCAGCGTAAGCGGGGGGCCGAACACCGGGGAGCTGTTTTTT.

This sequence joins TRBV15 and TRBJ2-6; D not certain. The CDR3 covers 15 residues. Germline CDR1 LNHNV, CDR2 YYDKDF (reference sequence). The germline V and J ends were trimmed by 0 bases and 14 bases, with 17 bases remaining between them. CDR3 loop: CATSRDRSLVGILTF. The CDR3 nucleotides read TGTGCCACCAGCAGAGATCGAAGTTTGGTGGGCATCCTGACTTTC.

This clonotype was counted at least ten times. CDR3 residues: CASSQDLRGSGGIYEQYV. In DNA form, the CDR3 reads TGTGCCAGCAGCCAAGACTTGAGGGGAAGCGGGGGGATCTACGAGCAGTACGTC. The chain links TRBV7-8 to TRBJ2-7, with 9 bases aligning to TRBD2. The CDR3 is 18 amino acids. V gave up 5 bases and J gave up 3 bases; unmatched junction bases: 17. The germline CDR1 and CDR2 sequences are SGHVS and FQNEAQ.

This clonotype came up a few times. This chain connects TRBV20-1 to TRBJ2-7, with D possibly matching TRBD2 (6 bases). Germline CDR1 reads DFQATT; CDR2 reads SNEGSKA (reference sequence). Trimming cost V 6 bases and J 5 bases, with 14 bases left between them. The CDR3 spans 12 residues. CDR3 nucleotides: TGCAGTGCCCGGACTACGCGGAACGAGCAGTACTTC. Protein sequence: CSARTTRNEQYF.

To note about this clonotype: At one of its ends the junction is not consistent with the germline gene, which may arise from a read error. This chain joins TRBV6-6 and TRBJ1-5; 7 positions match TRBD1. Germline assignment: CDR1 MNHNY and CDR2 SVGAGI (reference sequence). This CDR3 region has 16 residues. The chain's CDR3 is CASSYTGTEINRPQHF. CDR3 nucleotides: TGTGCCAGCAGTTATACGGGGACAGAAATCAATCGGCCCCAGCATTTT.

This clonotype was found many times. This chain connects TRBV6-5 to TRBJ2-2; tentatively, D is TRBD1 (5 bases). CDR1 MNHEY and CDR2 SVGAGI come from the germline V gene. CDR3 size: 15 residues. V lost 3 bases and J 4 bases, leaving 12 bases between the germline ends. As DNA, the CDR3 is TGTGCCAGCAGTTATCTTAGGGGTGGCACCGGGGAGCTGTTTTTT. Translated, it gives CASSYLRGGTGELFF.

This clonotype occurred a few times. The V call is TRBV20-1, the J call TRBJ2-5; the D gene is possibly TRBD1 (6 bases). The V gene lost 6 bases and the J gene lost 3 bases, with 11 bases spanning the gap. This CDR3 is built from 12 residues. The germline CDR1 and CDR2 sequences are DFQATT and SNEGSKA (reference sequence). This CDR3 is CSAFKGEETQYF. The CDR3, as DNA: TGCAGTGCCTTCAAGGGGGAAGAGACCCAGTACTTC.

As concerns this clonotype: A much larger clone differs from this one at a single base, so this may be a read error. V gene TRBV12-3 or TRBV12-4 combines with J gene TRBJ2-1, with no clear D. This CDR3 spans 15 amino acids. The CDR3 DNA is TGTGTCAGCAACATTTTCAACTTTCCCTACAATGAGCAGTTCTTC. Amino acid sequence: CVSNIFNFPYNEQFF.

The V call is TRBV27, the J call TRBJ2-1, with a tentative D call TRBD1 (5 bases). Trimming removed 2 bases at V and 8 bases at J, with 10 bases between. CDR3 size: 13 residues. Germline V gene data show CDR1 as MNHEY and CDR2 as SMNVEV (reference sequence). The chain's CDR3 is CASSLAGNHEQFF. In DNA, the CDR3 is TGTGCCAGCAGTTTAGCAGGGAACCATGAGCAGTTCTTC.

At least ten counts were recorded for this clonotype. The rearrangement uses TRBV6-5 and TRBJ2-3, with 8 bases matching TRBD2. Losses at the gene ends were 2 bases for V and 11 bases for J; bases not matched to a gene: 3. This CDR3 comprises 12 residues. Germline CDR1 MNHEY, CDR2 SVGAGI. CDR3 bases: TGTGCCAGCAGTTACGGGGCGGGGGGGCAGTATTTT. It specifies CASSYGAGGQYF.

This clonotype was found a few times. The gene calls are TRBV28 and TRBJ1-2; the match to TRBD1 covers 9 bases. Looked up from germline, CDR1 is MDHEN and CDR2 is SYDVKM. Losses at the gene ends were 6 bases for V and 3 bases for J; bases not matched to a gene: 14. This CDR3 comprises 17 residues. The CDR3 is CASSRTATGGKDYGYTF. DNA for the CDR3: TGTGCCAGCAGCCGCACAGCCACAGGGGGCAAAGACTATGGCTACACCTTC.

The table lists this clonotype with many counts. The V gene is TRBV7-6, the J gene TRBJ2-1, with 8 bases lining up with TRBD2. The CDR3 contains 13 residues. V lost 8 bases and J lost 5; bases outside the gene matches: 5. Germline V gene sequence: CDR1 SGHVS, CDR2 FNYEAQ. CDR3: CASRPGGDNEQFF. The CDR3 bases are TGTGCCAGCCGTCCGGGGGGGGACAATGAGCAGTTCTTC.

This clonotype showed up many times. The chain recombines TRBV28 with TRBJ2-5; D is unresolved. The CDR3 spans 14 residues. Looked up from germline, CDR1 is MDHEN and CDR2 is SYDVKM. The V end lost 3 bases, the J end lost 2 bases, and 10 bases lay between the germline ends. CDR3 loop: CASSFMGWQETQYF. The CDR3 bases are TGTGCCAGCAGTTTCATGGGGTGGCAAGAGACCCAGTACTTC.